This T cell receptor beta chain was sequenced in a study of control samples from healthy donors and cancer patients. Only in-frame clones appear in the TCRdb table, and some are missing; sequencing was by immunoSEQ multiplex PCR. Of 61,000 or so clones listed, roughly 89% are singletons. The sample consisted of PBMCs. This receptor was taken from a man aged 60 to 69 with colorectal cancer.

The CDR3 sequence is CASSKYRTSGGDTQYF. As DNA, the CDR3 is TGTGCCAGCAGCAAATATCGGACTAGCGGGGGGGATACGCAGTATTTT. The chain is built from TRBV21-1 and TRBJ2-3; TRBD2 is the table's D call and was not checked against the DNA. TRBV21-1 is annotated as a pseudogene. There are 16 residues in the CDR3.